A selection of T cell receptor beta chains follows, all from one sample in a study of cytomegalovirus exposure and HLA in healthy donors. Some clones are missing from TCRdb's copy, which holds only in-frame ones; the method was immunoSEQ multiplex PCR. Found here are about 150,000 clones, about 61% of them singletons; the top ten hold approximately 1.8%. Sequencing was performed on PBMCs. The receptors were sampled from a male donor in good health and CMV-seronegative. CDR3s include the opening cysteine and the closing phenylalanine or tryptophan. Each record gives: J gene, clone size, D gene, V gene, CDR3 DNA, CDR3 protein. A D gene is named only where the DNA matches it firmly. Some rows have no size entry. The others give once, few or many, or a class for an expanded clone.

j_gene: TRBJ2-5
abundance: few
d_gene: TRBD1
v_gene: TRBV29-1
CDR3nt: TGCAGCGTTGAAGGGGGACAGGGTAAAGGAGAGACCCAGTACTTC
CDR3aa: CSVEGGQGKGETQYF

j_gene: TRBJ2-6
abundance: few
d_gene: -
v_gene: TRBV7-6
CDR3nt: TGTGCCAGCAGCCGAGCCCCTGGGGCCAACGTCCTGACTTTC
CDR3aa: CASSRAPGANVLTF

j_gene: TRBJ2-7
abundance: -
d_gene: -
v_gene: TRBV15
CDR3nt: TGTGCCACCGGGGTCGCGGGGAGGACCTACGAGCAGTACTTC
CDR3aa: CATGVAGRTYEQYF

j_gene: TRBJ2-3
abundance: few
d_gene: -
v_gene: TRBV5-4
CDR3nt: TGTGCCAGCAGCTTGGTAGTTGCGGATACGCAGTATTTT
CDR3aa: CASSLVVADTQYF

j_gene: TRBJ1-1
abundance: few
d_gene: TRBD1
v_gene: TRBV18
CDR3nt: TGTGCCAGCTCATCGGTGTCTGCAGGGGGCACTGAAGCTTTCTTT
CDR3aa: CASSSVSAGGTEAFF

j_gene: TRBJ2-3
abundance: few
d_gene: TRBD2
v_gene: TRBV9
CDR3nt: TGTGCCAGCAGCAGCGGACTAGCGGGGTCGGGGGATACGCAGTATTTT
CDR3aa: CASSSGLAGSGDTQYF

j_gene: TRBJ2-1
abundance: -
d_gene: -
v_gene: TRBV14
CDR3nt: TGTGCCAGCACGAGGGCGGGCAGCTCCTACAATGAGCAGTTCTTC
CDR3aa: CASTRAGSSYNEQFF

j_gene: TRBJ1-5
abundance: -
d_gene: TRBD1
v_gene: TRBV28
CDR3nt: TGTGCCAGCGTCGGGACAGGGTACCTGTATCAGCCCCAGCATTTT
CDR3aa: CASVGTGYLYQPQHF

j_gene: TRBJ2-5
abundance: -
d_gene: TRBD2
v_gene: TRBV5-1
CDR3nt: TGCGCCAGCAGCTCCTCTAGCGGGGGGGTCCAAGAGACCCAGTACTTC
CDR3aa: CASSSSSGGVQETQYF

j_gene: TRBJ2-5
abundance: -
d_gene: TRBD1
v_gene: TRBV7-6
CDR3nt: TGTGCCAGCAGCTTAGGGACAGGGGAGTACCAAGAGACCCAGTACTTC
CDR3aa: CASSLGTGEYQETQYF

j_gene: TRBJ1-1
abundance: -
d_gene: -
v_gene: TRBV9
CDR3nt: TGTGCCAGCAGCGTACAGGGTGTGAACACTGAAGCTTTCTTT
CDR3aa: CASSVQGVNTEAFF

j_gene: TRBJ2-3
abundance: -
d_gene: -
v_gene: TRBV9
CDR3nt: TGTGCCAGCAGCGTAGGCATTAGAGATACGCAGTATTTT
CDR3aa: CASSVGIRDTQYF

j_gene: TRBJ2-2
abundance: -
d_gene: -
v_gene: TRBV6-5
CDR3nt: TGTGCCAGCAGTTACGTAGAACCCGGGAACACCGGGGAGCTGTTTTTT
CDR3aa: CASSYVEPGNTGELFF

j_gene: TRBJ2-7
abundance: -
d_gene: TRBD1
v_gene: TRBV5-6
CDR3nt: TGTGCCAGCAGCTTGGCCGGGACAGGCTCCTACGAGCAGTACTTC
CDR3aa: CASSLAGTGSYEQYF

j_gene: TRBJ2-7
abundance: -
d_gene: -
v_gene: TRBV9
CDR3nt: TGTGCCAGCAGCATGGGGGCGGGGGTCCCCTACGAGCAGTACTTC
CDR3aa: CASSMGAGVPYEQYF

j_gene: TRBJ1-4
abundance: few
d_gene: -
v_gene: TRBV7-9
CDR3nt: TGTGCCAGCAGCTTAGCGGGGGCAGGGGCTAATGAAAAACTGTTTTTT
CDR3aa: CASSLAGAGANEKLFF

j_gene: TRBJ2-7
abundance: few
d_gene: TRBD1
v_gene: TRBV13
CDR3nt: TGTGCCAGCAGCTTACGGGGACAGCTCTACGAGCAGTACTTC
CDR3aa: CASSLRGQLYEQYF

j_gene: TRBJ1-1
abundance: -
d_gene: TRBD1
v_gene: TRBV5-1
CDR3nt: TGCGCCAGCAGCTTGGGATCGTGGACAGGAGGTACTGAAGCTTTCTTT
CDR3aa: CASSLGSWTGGTEAFF

j_gene: TRBJ2-5
abundance: -
d_gene: -
v_gene: TRBV28
CDR3nt: TGTGCCAGCAGTTACCAGCCCCCAGGTCCACAAGAGACCCAGTACTTC
CDR3aa: CASSYQPPGPQETQYF

j_gene: TRBJ1-2
abundance: -
d_gene: TRBD1
v_gene: TRBV14
CDR3nt: TGTGCCAGCAGCCCCCGGACAGGGGGCGCGGGGACCTTC
CDR3aa: CASSPRTGGAGTF

j_gene: TRBJ1-2
abundance: -
d_gene: -
v_gene: TRBV11-2
CDR3nt: TGTGCCAGCAGCGGAGTGGATGGCTACACCTTC
CDR3aa: CASSGVDGYTF

j_gene: TRBJ2-2
abundance: -
d_gene: -
v_gene: TRBV18
CDR3nt: TGTGCCAGCTCACCAGGAGGGGGCGCGAGGGACACCGGGGAGCTGTTTTTT
CDR3aa: CASSPGGGARDTGELFF

j_gene: TRBJ2-7
abundance: -
d_gene: -
v_gene: TRBV29-1
CDR3nt: TGCAGCGTCTGGACAGAAACCTACGAGCAGTACTTC
CDR3aa: CSVWTETYEQYF